The clone carrying this T cell receptor beta chain was observed once. The antigen remains unidentified. Genomic DNA per cell subset filled all wells of several immunoSEQ plates. Here immunoSEQ multiplex PCR was the method, and the copy in TCRdb shows in-frame clones only, minus some. Of roughly 590,000 clones listed, around 95% are singletons. These data are taken from a study of shared clonotypes between healthy human individuals. Study results and limitations: Rarefaction exposed incomplete sorted-subset sequencing despite large depth. Memory subsets generally showed lower estimated richness than naive subsets.

In germline, CDR1 is MNHEY, CDR2 SVGAGI. This CDR3 spans 12 amino acids. Trimming cost V 2 bases and J 5 bases, with 6 bases left between them. The naive CD8 fraction comprised CD45RO-negative cells positively selected for CCR7 and excluded terminally differentiated effector memory CD45RA+ cells. The chain couples TRBV6-5 to TRBJ1-1, with TRBD1 as a possible D gene (5 bases). The specimen was naive CD8+ T cells sorted from blood. This TCR derives from a woman aged 25 to 39 in good health. CDR3 in amino acids: CASSYEGTEAFF. The CDR3 DNA is TGTGCCAGCAGTTACGAGGGGACTGAAGCTTTCTTT.